Included here is one T cell receptor (beta chain) sequence, with context. Its target is not known. V lost 4 bases to trimming and J lost 0 bases, with 16 bases between them. The CDR3 runs 16 residues. Germline loops: CDR1 LGHNA, CDR2 YNFKEQ. These data belong to a study of metastatic and nonmetastatic thyroid tumors. Study-level background: Patients with malignant and benign thyroid disease provided blood and tumor or nodule tissue, whose repertoires were compared. Study-wide results and caveats: Across blood and tumor, TCR beta diversity in malignant thyroid tumors was reportedly significantly higher than in benign nodules.

TCRdb redid the clone calls on the PCR reads using MiXCR. The profile shows 60,000 or so clones, 25% to 35% of them singletons. No patient received treatment before thyroid surgery. The chain employs TRBV4-2 and TRBJ2-7, with TRBD1 as a possible D gene (5 bases). Sequenced input: blood. The clonotype comes from a female donor with papillary thyroid cancer or a benign thyroid nodule (not recorded which). Some clones in this sample may be carry-over from other donors' samples. CDR3 region: CASSRRADSSSYEQYF. The CDR3 DNA is TGTGCCAGCAGCCGCAGAGCCGACAGCAGCTCCTACGAGCAGTACTTC.